One sample yielded the 4 T cell receptor beta chains listed below, sequenced in a study of cytomegalovirus exposure and HLA in healthy donors (dated by TCRdb to about 2017). The library was made by the immunoSEQ multiplex PCR assay. For the multiplex PCR, a mixture combining 60 forward primers for TCR Vbeta segments and 13 reverse primers for TCR Jbeta segments was used. TCRdb's version of the immuneACCESS table is confined to in-frame rearrangements and falls short of the full clone set. An unresolved V gene accounts for under half of the shortfall where checked; the remainder is of unknown origin. This sample gives around 170,000 clones in total; 80% of them show up just once. 1% of the sample is in the top ten clones. The sample consisted of PBMCs. These receptor sequences come from a woman in her fifties or sixties in good health and CMV-seropositive.

The gene calls are TRBV7-2 and TRBJ2-1; 8 bases fit TRBD1. Germline V gives CDR1 SGHTA, CDR2 FQGNSA. Germline trimming cut 4 bases from V and 8 bases from J; bases unmatched to any gene: 4. The CDR3 consists of 13 residues. The DNA for the CDR3 is TGTGCCAGCAGCTCAGGGGGCAGCGATGAGCAGTTCTTC. It specifies CASSSGGSDEQFF.

The chain couples TRBV5-1 to TRBJ2-7, with 10 positions matching TRBD2. The CDR3 covers 17 residues. Germline V CDR1 and CDR2: SGHRS, YFSETQ. The ends lost 0 bases at V and 0 bases at J; junction bases unmatched: 6. CDR3 sequence: CASSLASGGSSSYEQYF. CDR3 nucleotides: TGCGCCAGCAGCTTGGCTAGCGGGGGCTCTTCCTCCTACGAGCAGTACTTC. The whole variable domain, remainder taken from reference TRBV5-1 and TRBJ2-7, is KAGVTQTPRYLIKTRGQQVTLSCSPISGHRSVSWYQQTPGQGLQFLFEYFSETQRNKGNFPGRFSGRQFSNSRSEMNVSTLELGDSALYLCASSLASGGSSSYEQYFGPGTRLTVT.

The rearrangement links TRBV9 to TRBJ1-6; 7 nucleotides align to TRBD1. The junction had 1 base not matched to a gene; V was cut back by 0 bases and J by 10 bases. The CDR3 has 13 amino acids. CDR1 and CDR2 from the germline V gene are SGDLS and YYNGEE. CDR3 amino acids: CASSVDRGSPLHF. DNA for the CDR3: TGTGCCAGCAGCGTAGACAGGGGATCACCCCTCCACTTT.

This sequence joins TRBV28 and TRBJ2-7; possible D gene TRBD1, 6 bases. CDR1 and CDR2 (germline): MDHEN, SYDVKM. This CDR3 is 12 amino acids long. The V and J ends lost 4 bases and 7 bases respectively, with 11 bases between them. CDR3 amino acids: CASSSGVGEQYF. DNA of the CDR3: TGTGCCAGCAGTTCAGGGGTGGGGGAGCAGTACTTC. The whole variable domain, filled in from reference TRBV28 and TRBJ2-7, reads DVKVTQSSRYLVKRTGEKVFLECVQDMDHENMFWYRQDPGLGLRLIYFSYDVKMKEKGDIPEGYSVSREKKERFSLILESASTNQTSMYLCASSSGVGEQYFGPGTRLTVT.